The 23 T cell receptor beta chains below were found in one sample sequenced in a study of T cells in tumors after PD-1 blockade. Clones were sequenced by immunoSEQ multiplex PCR, and TCRdb holds only the in-frame ones, with some missing. The sample holds about 15,000 clones, over 75% seen once. The sample in question was PBMCs, obtained after anti-PD-1 treatment. The receptors come from a human donor with basal cell carcinoma.

The chain is built from TRBV7-3 and TRBJ2-3; 8 bases are a match to TRBD2. Germline CDR1 and CDR2: SGHTA and FQGTGA. The CDR3 contains 15 residues. Germline trimming cut 3 bases from V and 5 bases from J; bases unmatched to any gene: 7. The CDR3 sequence: CASSLVAGGLDTQYF. The CDR3 bases are TGTGCCAGCAGCTTGGTTGCGGGGGGACTAGATACGCAGTATTTT.

The chain couples TRBV27 to TRBJ2-7; 9 bases are a match to TRBD2. With 4 bases clipped from V and 0 bases from J, the junction kept 4 bases outside the gene matches. The germline V gene has CDR1 MNHEY and CDR2 SMNVEV (reference sequence). The CDR3 extends over 15 amino acids. The DNA of the CDR3 is TGTGCCAGCAGTTCGAGCGGGAGGAGCTCCTACGAGCAGTACTTC. Amino acids: CASSSSGRSSYEQYF.

The rearrangement uses TRBV7-2 and TRBJ2-7; no reliable D call. There are 14 residues in the CDR3. The V end was cut by 2 bases, the J end by 2 bases, with 10 bases between. Germline loops: CDR1 SGHTA, CDR2 FQGNSA. The CDR3 reads CASSLMAVTYEQYF. As DNA, the CDR3 is TGTGCCAGCAGCTTAATGGCGGTAACCTACGAGCAGTACTTC. The whole variable domain, remainder taken from reference TRBV7-2 and TRBJ2-7, is GAGVSQSPSNKVTEKGKDVELRCDPISGHTALYWYRQSLGQGLEFLIYFQGNSAPDKSGLPSDRFSAERTGGSVSTLTIQRTQQEDSAVYLCASSLMAVTYEQYFGPGTRLTVT.

The chain employs TRBV4-2 and TRBJ2-1; TRBD2 matches at 12 bases. The V segment lost 6 bases and the J segment 5 bases; nucleotides outside the gene matches: 5. Germline-derived CDR1 and CDR2 are LGHNA and YNFKEQ. The CDR3 is 15 amino acids. CDR3 coding DNA: TGTGCCAGCAGAAGCGGACTAGCGGGAAACAATGAGCAGTTCTTC. Its protein is CASRSGLAGNNEQFF.

The chain combines TRBV18 with TRBJ2-1; TRBD2 aligns across 9 bases. Unmatched junction bases numbered 12, after V lost 8 bases and J lost 7 bases. The CDR3 totals 15 residues. Germline V gives CDR1 KGHSH, CDR2 LQKENI. The CDR3 DNA sequence: TGTGCCAGCACCCCGCCAGCGGGAGGCAGGAATGAGCAGTTCTTC. Residues: CASTPPAGGRNEQFF.

The chain has TRBV9 and TRBJ2-3; 14 positions agree with TRBD2. V lost 4 bases, J lost 0 bases, and 4 bases stayed unmatched. Germline V CDR1 and CDR2: SGDLS, YYNGEE. There are 17 residues in the CDR3. This CDR3 is CASSPRTSGGSTDTQYF. The CDR3 region has the DNA TGTGCCAGCAGCCCCCGGACTAGCGGGGGGAGCACAGATACGCAGTATTTT.

This chain joins TRBV2 and TRBJ2-5; 9 nucleotides agree with TRBD2. Germline V gene lookup returns CDR1 SNHLY and CDR2 FYNNEI. The CDR3 loop spans 14 amino acids. With V trimmed by 3 bases and J by 5 bases, 4 bases remained unmatched. CDR3 nucleotides: TGTGCCAGCAGTGAGGTAGCGGGGGCTGAGACCCAGTACTTC. Encoded protein: CASSEVAGAETQYF. Drawing the rest from reference TRBV2 and TRBJ2-5, the complete variable domain is EPEVTQTPSHQVTQMGQEVILRCVPISNHLYFYWYRQILGQKVEFLVSFYNNEISEKSEIFDDQFSVERPDGSNFTLKIRSTKLEDSAMYFCASSEVAGAETQYFGPGTRLLVL.

The chain combines TRBV21-1 with TRBJ1-2; the table's D call TRBD1 went unverified against the DNA. TRBV21-1 is given as a pseudogene. CDR3 length equals 14 residues. In DNA form, the CDR3 reads TGTGCCAGCAGGACAGGGGGCCTTAACTATGGCTACACCTTC. It encodes CASRTGGLNYGYTF.

V usage is TRBV2 and J usage is TRBJ1-2; D is uncertain. This CDR3 is 12 amino acids long. Germline V gene data show CDR1 as SNHLY and CDR2 as FYNNEI. V lost 3 bases, J lost 4 bases, and 6 bases lay in between. CDR3 DNA: TGTGCCAGCAGTGACGGTTCCTATGGCTACACCTTC. Translated, it gives CASSDGSYGYTF.

This chain connects TRBV2 to TRBJ2-1; 12 positions match TRBD2. The length of the CDR3 is 16 residues. Germline V lookup: CDR1 SNHLY, CDR2 FYNNEI. V lost 6 bases and J lost 9; bases outside the gene matches: 12. CDR3 nucleotides: TGTGCCAGCAGAGGGAACCTAGCGGGGGGGGACAGTGAGCAGTTCTTC. Translated: CASRGNLAGGDSEQFF.

For the CDR3, the DNA is TGTGCCAGCAGATCAGGAGTCTCTGGAAACACCATATATTTT. Its protein product is CASRSGVSGNTIYF. The chain carries TRBV6-5 and TRBJ1-3; no definite D call. Germline V gives CDR1 MNHEY, CDR2 SVGAGI. Trimming left V 6 bases short and J 0 bases short, with 9 bases between. This CDR3 spans 14 amino acids.

J is TRBJ1-2 and V is TRBV6-1; weak D call: TRBD1 (5 bases). Looked up from germline, CDR1 is MNHNS and CDR2 is SASEGT. The V end lost 0 bases, the J end lost 4 bases, and 12 bases lay between the germline ends. This CDR3 is 15 amino acids long. CDR3 coding DNA: TGTGCCAGCAGTGAAGCGGGGGAATCGACCTATGGCTACACCTTC. It specifies CASSEAGESTYGYTF.

The chain employs TRBV12-1 and TRBJ2-1. TRBV12-1 constitutes a pseudogene. The CDR3 totals 16 residues. CDR3 protein: CASSLEVARSYNEQFF. CDR3 in DNA: TGTGCCAGCAGCCTAGAGGTCGCCAGGTCCTACAATGAGCAGTTCTTC.

The CDR3 DNA reads TGCGCCAGCAGCCAAGATAGGGGAGAGAACGAGCAGTACTTC. Encoded protein: CASSQDRGENEQYF. The chain is built from TRBV4-3 and TRBJ2-7; D is possibly TRBD1 or TRBD2 (5 bases each). In germline, CDR1 is LGHNA, CDR2 YSLEER. V was pared by 0 bases and J by 5 bases, with 11 bases between. CDR3 length: 14 amino acids.

The chain recombines TRBV11-3 with TRBJ2-2; D unclear. Between the trimmed V and J ends, which lost 0 bases and 6 bases, there was a span of 2 bases. Per germline, CDR1 SGHNT and CDR2 YENEEA. The CDR3 runs to 12 residues. The CDR3 DNA reads as TGTGCCAGCAGCTTAGATCCCGGGGAGCTGTTTTTT. It encodes CASSLDPGELFF.

Worth noting for this clone: The same CDR3 can be traced to other DNA sequences in this sample. V is TRBV4-1 and J is TRBJ1-2, with TRBD1 as a possible D gene (5 bases). Germline CDR1 is MGHRA and CDR2 is YSYEKL. Trimming left V 2 bases short and J 1 base short, with 11 bases between. The CDR3 consists of 15 residues. The CDR3 here is CASSQLGTGNYGYTF. The CDR3 nucleotides read TGCGCCAGCAGCCAACTCGGGACGGGTAACTATGGCTACACCTTC.

The CDR3 here is CASSPTASLAKNIQYF. The CDR3 DNA reads as TGTGCCAGCAGCCCCACGGCTTCACTAGCCAAAAACATTCAGTACTTC. The chain links TRBV9 to TRBJ2-4; D unresolved. Germline V gives CDR1 SGDLS, CDR2 YYNGEE. This CDR3 has 16 amino acids. V was trimmed by 4 bases and J by 0 bases, leaving 14 bases between them.

The rearrangement joins TRBV27 to TRBJ2-1; D is uncertain. Germline V gene lookup returns CDR1 MNHEY and CDR2 SMNVEV (reference sequence). V gave up 3 bases and J gave up 6 bases, with 6 bases separating them. The CDR3 sequence is 12 residues long. CDR3 DNA: TGTGCCAGCAGTTTCCCCGGCAATGAGCAGTTCTTC. Translation: CASSFPGNEQFF.

The chain has TRBV29-1 and TRBJ2-5; 9 positions match TRBD2. The CDR3 loop spans 14 amino acids. With 4 bases clipped from V and 1 base from J, the junction kept 4 bases outside the gene matches. Germline values: CDR1 SQVTM, CDR2 ANQGSEA. CDR3 protein: CSVGAGGLQETQYF. The CDR3 DNA sequence: TGCAGCGTTGGAGCGGGAGGACTCCAAGAGACCCAGTACTTC.

V gene TRBV15 combines with J gene TRBJ2-1; 8 bases agree with TRBD1. CDR1 and CDR2 from the germline V gene are LNHNV and YYDKDF (reference sequence). This CDR3 has 15 amino acids. The ends lost 1 base at V and 7 bases at J; junction bases unmatched: 6. CDR3 nucleotides: TGTGCCACCAGCAGAGGACAGGGGTTGAGGAATGAGCAGTTCTTC. It codes for CATSRGQGLRNEQFF.

This chain uses TRBV6-2 or TRBV6-3 with TRBJ2-3; TRBD2 is a possible D gene (5 bases). In germline, CDR1 is MNHEY, CDR2 SVGEGT. The CDR3 is made up of 13 amino acids. With 4 bases removed from V and 2 bases from J, the gap between germline ends came to 7 bases. The CDR3 protein is CASSLTITDTQYF. In nucleotides, the CDR3 is TGTGCCAGCAGTTTGACTATCACAGATACGCAGTATTTT.

V gene TRBV9 combines with J gene TRBJ1-1, with D tentatively TRBD1 (5 bases). The CDR3 has 13 amino acids. CDR1 is SGDLS, CDR2 YYNGEE, per germline. V lost 3 bases to trimming and J lost 5 bases, with 11 bases between them. The CDR3 loop is CASSETGVTEAFF. CDR3 DNA: TGTGCCAGCAGCGAAACGGGGGTGACTGAAGCTTTCTTT.

The chain joins TRBV5-6 to TRBJ2-3; D unresolved. The V gene's germline CDR1 is SGHDT and CDR2 YYEEEE. CDR3 size: 17 residues. The V gene lost 2 bases and the J gene lost 2 bases, with 18 bases spanning the gap. CDR3 region: CASSFPSGGEATDTQYF. DNA for the CDR3: TGTGCCAGCAGCTTCCCGTCTGGTGGCGAGGCCACAGATACGCAGTATTTT.